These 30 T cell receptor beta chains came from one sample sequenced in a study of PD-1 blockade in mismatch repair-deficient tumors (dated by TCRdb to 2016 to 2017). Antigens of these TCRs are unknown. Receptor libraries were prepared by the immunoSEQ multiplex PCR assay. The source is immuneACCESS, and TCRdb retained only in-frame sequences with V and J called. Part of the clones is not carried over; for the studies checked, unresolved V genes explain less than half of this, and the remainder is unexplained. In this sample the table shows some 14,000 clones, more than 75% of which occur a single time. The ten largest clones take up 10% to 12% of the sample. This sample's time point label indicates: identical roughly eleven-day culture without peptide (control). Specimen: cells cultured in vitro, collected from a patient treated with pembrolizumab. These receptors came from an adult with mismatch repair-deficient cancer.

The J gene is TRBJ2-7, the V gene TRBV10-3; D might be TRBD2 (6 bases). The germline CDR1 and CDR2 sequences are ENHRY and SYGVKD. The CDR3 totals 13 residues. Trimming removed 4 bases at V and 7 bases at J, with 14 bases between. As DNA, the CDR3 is TGTGCCATCAGTGTAACGGGAGAGGGGGAGCAGTACTTC. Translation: CAISVTGEGEQYF.

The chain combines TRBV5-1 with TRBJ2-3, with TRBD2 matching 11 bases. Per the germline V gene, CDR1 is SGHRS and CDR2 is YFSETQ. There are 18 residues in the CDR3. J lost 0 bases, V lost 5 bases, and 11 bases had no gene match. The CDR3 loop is CASRSPSGRTPSTDTQYF. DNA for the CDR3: TGCGCCAGCAGGTCCCCTAGCGGGAGGACCCCTAGCACAGATACGCAGTATTTT.

CDR3 sequence: CALDRVGNQPQHF. The CDR3 region has the DNA TGTGCCTTAGACAGGGTCGGCAATCAGCCCCAGCATTTT. The chain is built from TRBV19 and TRBJ1-5; the match to TRBD1 covers 7 bases. CDR3 length equals 13 residues. V dropped 11 bases and J dropped 2; count of bases not matched to a gene: 6. In germline, CDR1 is LNHDA, CDR2 SQIVND (reference sequence).

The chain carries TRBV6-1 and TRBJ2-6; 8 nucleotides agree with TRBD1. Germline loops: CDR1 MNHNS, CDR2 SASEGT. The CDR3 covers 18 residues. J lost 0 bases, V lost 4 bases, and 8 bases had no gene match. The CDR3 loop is CASSATGQVISGANVLTF. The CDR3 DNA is TGTGCCAGCAGTGCGACGGGACAGGTGATCTCTGGGGCCAACGTCCTGACTTTC.

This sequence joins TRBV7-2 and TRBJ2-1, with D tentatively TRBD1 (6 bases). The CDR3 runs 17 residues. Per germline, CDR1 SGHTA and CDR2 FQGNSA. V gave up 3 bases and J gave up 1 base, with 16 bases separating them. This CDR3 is CASSLRTLTGSYNEQFF. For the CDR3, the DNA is TGTGCCAGCAGCTTGCGGACGCTCACAGGGTCCTACAATGAGCAGTTCTTC.

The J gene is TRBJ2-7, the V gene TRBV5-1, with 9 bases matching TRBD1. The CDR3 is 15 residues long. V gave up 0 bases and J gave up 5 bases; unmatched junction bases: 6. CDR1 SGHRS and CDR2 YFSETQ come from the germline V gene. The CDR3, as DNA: TGCGCCAGCAGCTTGGGTCTACAGGGGGCTGACGAGCAGTACTTC. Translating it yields CASSLGLQGADEQYF.

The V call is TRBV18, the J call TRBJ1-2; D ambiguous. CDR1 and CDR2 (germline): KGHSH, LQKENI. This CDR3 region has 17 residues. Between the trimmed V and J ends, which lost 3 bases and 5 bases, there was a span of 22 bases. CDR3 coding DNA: TGTGCCAGCTCACCCACCTATCTGGGTCCTTTCGAATATGGCTACACCTTC. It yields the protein CASSPTYLGPFEYGYTF.

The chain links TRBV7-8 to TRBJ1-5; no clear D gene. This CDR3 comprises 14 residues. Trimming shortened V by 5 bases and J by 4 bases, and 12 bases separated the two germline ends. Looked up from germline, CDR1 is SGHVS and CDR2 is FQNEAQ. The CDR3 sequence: CASSVLRRNQPQHF. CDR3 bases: TGTGCCAGCAGCGTCCTCCGGAGAAATCAGCCCCAGCATTTT. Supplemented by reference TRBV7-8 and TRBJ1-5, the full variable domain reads GAGVSQSPRYKVAKRGQDVALRCDPISGHVSLFWYQQALGQGPEFLTYFQNEAQLDKSGLPSDRFFAERPEGSVSTLKIQRTQQEDSAVYLCASSVLRRNQPQHFGDGTRLSIL.

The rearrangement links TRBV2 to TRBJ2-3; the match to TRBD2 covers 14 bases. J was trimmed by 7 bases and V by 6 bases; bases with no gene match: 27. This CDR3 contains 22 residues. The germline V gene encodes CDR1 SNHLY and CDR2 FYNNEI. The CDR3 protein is CASRKAPTGGMGLAGERYTQYF. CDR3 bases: TGTGCCAGCAGGAAAGCACCAACAGGGGGCATGGGACTAGCGGGAGAGAGATATACGCAGTATTTT.

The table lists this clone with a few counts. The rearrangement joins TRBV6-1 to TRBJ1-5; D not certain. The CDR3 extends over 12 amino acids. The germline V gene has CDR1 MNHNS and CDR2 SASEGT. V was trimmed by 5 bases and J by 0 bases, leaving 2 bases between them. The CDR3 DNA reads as TGTGCCAGCAGTCTTAGCAATCAGCCCCAGCATTTT. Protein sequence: CASSLSNQPQHF.

The CDR3 loop is CASSLVGYGTDTQYF. The CDR3 region has the DNA TGTGCCAGCAGCTTAGTTGGCTACGGCACAGATACGCAGTATTTT. V is TRBV7-2 and J is TRBJ2-3; D not certain. CDR1 SGHTA and CDR2 FQGNSA come from the germline V gene. The CDR3 contains 15 residues. V gave up 1 base and J gave up 1 base, with 9 bases separating them.

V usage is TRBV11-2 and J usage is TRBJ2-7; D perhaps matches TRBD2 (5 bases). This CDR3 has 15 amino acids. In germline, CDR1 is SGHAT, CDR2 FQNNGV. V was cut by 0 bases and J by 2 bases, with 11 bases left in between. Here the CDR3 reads CASSLEGKGAYEQYF. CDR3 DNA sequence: TGTGCCAGCAGCTTAGAAGGGAAGGGAGCCTACGAGCAGTACTTC.

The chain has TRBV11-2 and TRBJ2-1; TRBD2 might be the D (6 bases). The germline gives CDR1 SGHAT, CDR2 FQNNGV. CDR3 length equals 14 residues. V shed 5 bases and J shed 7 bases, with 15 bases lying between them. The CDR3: CASSSEGAGNEQFF. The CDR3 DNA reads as TGTGCCAGCAGCAGCGAGGGAGCGGGTAATGAGCAGTTCTTC.

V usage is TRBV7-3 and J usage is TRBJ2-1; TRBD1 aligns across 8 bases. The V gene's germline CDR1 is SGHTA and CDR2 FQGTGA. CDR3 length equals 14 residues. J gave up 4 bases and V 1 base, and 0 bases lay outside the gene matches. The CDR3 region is CASSLRDRYNEQFF. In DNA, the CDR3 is TGTGCCAGCAGCTTAAGGGACAGGTACAATGAGCAGTTCTTC.

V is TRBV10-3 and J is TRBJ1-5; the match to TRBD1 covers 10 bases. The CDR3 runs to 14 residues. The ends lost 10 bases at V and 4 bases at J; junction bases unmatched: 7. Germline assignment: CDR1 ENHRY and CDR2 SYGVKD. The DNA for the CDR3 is TGTGCCACGGGGACAGGGGATTTAAATCAGCCCCAGCATTTT. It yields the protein CATGTGDLNQPQHF.

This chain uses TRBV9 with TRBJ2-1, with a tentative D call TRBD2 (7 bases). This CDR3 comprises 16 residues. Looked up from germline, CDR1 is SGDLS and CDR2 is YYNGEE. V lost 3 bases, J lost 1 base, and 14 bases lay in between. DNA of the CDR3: TGTGCCAGCAGCGGTGGACTAGGGGGTTCCTACAATGAGCAGTTCTTC. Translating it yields CASSGGLGGSYNEQFF.

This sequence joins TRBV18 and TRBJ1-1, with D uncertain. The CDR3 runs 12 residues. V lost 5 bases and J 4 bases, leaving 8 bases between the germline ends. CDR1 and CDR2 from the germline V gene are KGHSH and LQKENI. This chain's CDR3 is CASSNLGTEAFF. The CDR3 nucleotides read TGTGCCAGCTCAAATCTTGGCACTGAAGCTTTCTTT.

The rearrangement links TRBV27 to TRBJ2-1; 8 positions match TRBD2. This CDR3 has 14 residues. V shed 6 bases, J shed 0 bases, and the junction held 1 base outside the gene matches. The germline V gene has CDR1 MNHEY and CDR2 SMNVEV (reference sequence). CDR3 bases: TGTGCCAGCAGAGCGGGAGTCTCCTACAATGAGCAGTTCTTC. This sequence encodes CASRAGVSYNEQFF.

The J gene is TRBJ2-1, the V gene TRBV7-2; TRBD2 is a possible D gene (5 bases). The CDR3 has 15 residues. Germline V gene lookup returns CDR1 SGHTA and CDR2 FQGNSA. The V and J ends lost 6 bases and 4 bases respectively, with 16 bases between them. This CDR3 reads CASSSSSGKYNEQFF. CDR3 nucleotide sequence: TGTGCCAGCAGTTCCTCCAGCGGCAAATACAATGAGCAGTTCTTC.

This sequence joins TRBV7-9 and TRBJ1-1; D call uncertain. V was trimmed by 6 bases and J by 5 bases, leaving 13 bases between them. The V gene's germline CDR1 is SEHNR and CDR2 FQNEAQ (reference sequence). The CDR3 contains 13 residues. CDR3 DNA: TGTGCCAGCAGGAAACACGGTACAACTGAAGCTTTCTTT. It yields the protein CASRKHGTTEAFF.

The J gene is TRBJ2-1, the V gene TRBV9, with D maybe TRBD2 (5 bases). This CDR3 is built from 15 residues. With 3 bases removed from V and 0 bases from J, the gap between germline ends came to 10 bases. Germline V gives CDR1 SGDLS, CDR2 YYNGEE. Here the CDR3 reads CASSAGINSYNEQFF. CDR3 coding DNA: TGTGCCAGCAGCGCCGGGATCAACTCCTACAATGAGCAGTTCTTC.

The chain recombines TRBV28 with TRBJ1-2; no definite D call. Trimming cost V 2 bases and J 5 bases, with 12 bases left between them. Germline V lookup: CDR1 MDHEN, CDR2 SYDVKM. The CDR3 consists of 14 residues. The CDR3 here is CASSLRHLAYGYTF. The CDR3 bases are TGTGCCAGCAGTTTAAGACATCTGGCGTATGGCTACACCTTC.

For the CDR3, the DNA is TGTGCCAGCAGCCCGAGAGCAGCTCCCCCTGGAAACACCATATATTTT. It translates to CASSPRAAPPGNTIYF. The V and J genes are TRBV7-9 and TRBJ1-3; D unresolved. Trimming left V 5 bases short and J 2 bases short, with 16 bases between. Germline-derived CDR1 and CDR2 are SEHNR and FQNEAQ (reference sequence). CDR3 size: 16 residues.

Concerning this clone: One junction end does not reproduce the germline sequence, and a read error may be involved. The CDR3 nucleotides are TGTGCTAGCAGCCCGGGACAGCCGATCTCTGGAAACACCATATATTTT. This translates into CASSPGQPISGNTIYF. V gene TRBV7-7 combines with J gene TRBJ1-3; 7 bases are shared with TRBD1. CDR3 length: 16 amino acids. CDR1 is SSHAT, CDR2 FNYEAQ, per germline (reference sequence).

The CDR3 DNA reads as TGTGCCAGCAGCCCCGTGAGGGCGGACACTGAAGCTTTCTTT. It encodes CASSPVRADTEAFF. The rearrangement links TRBV11-2 to TRBJ1-1; no definite D call. Trimming cost V 5 bases and J 3 bases, with 13 bases left between them. There are 14 residues in the CDR3. Germline V gene lookup returns CDR1 SGHAT and CDR2 FQNNGV.

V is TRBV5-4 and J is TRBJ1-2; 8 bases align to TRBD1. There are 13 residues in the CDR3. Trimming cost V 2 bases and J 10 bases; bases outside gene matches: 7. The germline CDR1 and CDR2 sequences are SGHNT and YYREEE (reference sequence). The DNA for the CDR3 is TGTGCCAGCAGCTTCAGGGGGCCGGACGACTACACCTTC. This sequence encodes CASSFRGPDDYTF. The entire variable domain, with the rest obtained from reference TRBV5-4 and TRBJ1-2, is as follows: ETGVTQSPTHLIKTRGQQVTLRCSSQSGHNTVSWYQQALGQGPQFIFQYYREEENGRGNFPPRFSGLQFPNYSSELNVNALELDDSALYLCASSFRGPDDYTFGSGTRLTVV.

The CDR3 DNA reads as TGTGCCAGCAGCCGTAGCGGGACTCAAGAGACCCAGTACTTC. It encodes CASSRSGTQETQYF. The V call is TRBV7-3, the J call TRBJ2-5; TRBD2 matches at 8 bases. Germline loops: CDR1 SGHTA, CDR2 FQGTGA. The length of the CDR3 is 14 residues. V was pared by 5 bases and J by 2 bases, with 4 bases of the junction left unmatched.

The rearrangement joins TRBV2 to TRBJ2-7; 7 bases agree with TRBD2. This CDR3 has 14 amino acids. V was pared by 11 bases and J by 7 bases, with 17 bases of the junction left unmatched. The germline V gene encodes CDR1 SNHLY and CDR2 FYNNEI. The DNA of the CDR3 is TGTGCCGGGACGAGGGACTATGATTCTACGGAGCAGTACTTC. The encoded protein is CAGTRDYDSTEQYF.

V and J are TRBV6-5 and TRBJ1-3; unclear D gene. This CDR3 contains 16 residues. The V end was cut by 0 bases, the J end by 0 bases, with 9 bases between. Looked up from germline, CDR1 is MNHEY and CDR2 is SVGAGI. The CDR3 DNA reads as TGTGCCAGCAGTTACTCGAGACTTCTCTCTGGAAACACCATATATTTT. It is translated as CASSYSRLLSGNTIYF.

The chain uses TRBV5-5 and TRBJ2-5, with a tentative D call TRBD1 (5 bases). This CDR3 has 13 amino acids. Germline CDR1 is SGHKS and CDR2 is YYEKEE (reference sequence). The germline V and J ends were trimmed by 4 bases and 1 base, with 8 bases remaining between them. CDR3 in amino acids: CASSPDSQETQYF. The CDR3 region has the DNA TGTGCCAGCAGCCCCGACAGCCAAGAGACCCAGTACTTC.